The T cell receptor (beta chain) described here comes from a study of blood T cells in healthy people across ages. Study-wide results and limits: Correlation between TCR beta diversity and naive T cell percentage was strong.

This CDR3 has 14 residues. V lost 0 bases, J lost 6 bases, and 11 bases lay in between. CDR1 MGHDK and CDR2 SYGVNS come from the germline V gene. Using a J-beta primer mix together with a sample-barcoded 5' primer, a second PCR was run for roughly 7 to 12 cycles. TCRdb ran MiXCR on the 5' RACE reads and lists one entry per CDR3 protein. The sample shows 1,500,000 or so distinct CDR3 sequences, almost 60% of them seen only once. In the case of this clonotype: Its antigen remains unidentified.

The sequenced material came from blood. This receptor was obtained from a man aged 18 to 29 in good health. The chain combines TRBV25-1 with TRBJ1-1, with D possibly TRBD1 on 5 matching bases. The CDR3 DNA reads as TGTGCCAGCAGTGAATATGGGGGAGTTGCTGAAGCTTTCTTT. Amino acid sequence: CASSEYGGVAEAFF.